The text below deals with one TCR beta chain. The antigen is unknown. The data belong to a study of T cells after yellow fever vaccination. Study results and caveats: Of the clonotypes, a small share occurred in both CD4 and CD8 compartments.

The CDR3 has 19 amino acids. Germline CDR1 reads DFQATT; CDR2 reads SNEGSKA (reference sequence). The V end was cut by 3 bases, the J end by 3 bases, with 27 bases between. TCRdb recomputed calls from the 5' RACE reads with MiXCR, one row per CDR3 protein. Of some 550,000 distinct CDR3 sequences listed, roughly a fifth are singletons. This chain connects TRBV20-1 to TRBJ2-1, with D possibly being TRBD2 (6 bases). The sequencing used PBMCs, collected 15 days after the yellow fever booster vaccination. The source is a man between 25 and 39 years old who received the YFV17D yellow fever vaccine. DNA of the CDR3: TGCAGTGCTAGGGGTTTGCAACTAGCAGGAGACCTGGGCTACAATGAGCAGTTCTTC. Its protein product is CSARGLQLAGDLGYNEQFF.